This T cell receptor (beta chain) originates from a study of siplizumab effects on memory and regulatory T cells. Using immunoSEQ multiplex PCR, the repertoire was profiled, and TCRdb retains in-frame clones only, with some absent. The sample has about 70,000 clones, 80% to 90% seen once. CDR1 and CDR2 from the germline V gene are SGHAT and FQNNGV. Losses at the gene ends were 5 bases for V and 9 bases for J; bases not matched to a gene: 12. The CDR3 totals 14 residues. V gene TRBV11-2 combines with J gene TRBJ2-5; TRBD2 agrees at 7 bases. This clonotype originated in a human donor in good health. The specimen sequenced was Tregs sorted from blood. The CDR3 DNA sequence: TGTGCCAGCAGCGCGCAACTAGCGTCCCATTCCCAGTACTTC. This translates into CASSAQLASHSQYF. Looking up the rest from reference TRBV11-2 and TRBJ2-5 gives the full variable domain: EAGVAQSPRYKIIEKRQSVAFWCNPISGHATLYWYQQILGQGPKLLIQFQNNGVVDDSQLPKDRFSAERLKGVDSTLKIQPAKLEDSAVYLCASSAQLASHSQYFGPGTRLLVL.